These 10 T cell receptor beta chains came from one sample sequenced in a study of T cell responses to AZD1222 COVID-19 vaccine. Generated by immunoSEQ multiplex PCR, the TCRdb table keeps only in-frame clones and is missing some. There are 95,000 to 150,000 clones in the sample; roughly 87% occur only once, and roughly 1.1% lies in the top ten. The input for sequencing was peripheral blood, taken on day 0 of AZD1222 vaccination. The origin of the receptors is an adult in good health.

The rearrangement links TRBV19 to TRBJ2-7; 14 positions agree with TRBD2. Germline CDR1 LNHDA, CDR2 SQIVND (reference sequence). CDR3 length: 19 residues. The ends lost 10 bases at V and 4 bases at J; junction bases unmatched: 21. CDR3 protein: CATQGSPRTSGGSGYEQYF. The CDR3 region has the DNA TGTGCCACCCAAGGTTCCCCTAGGACTAGCGGGGGGTCTGGATACGAGCAGTACTTC.

The chain couples TRBV19 to TRBJ2-1; 9 nucleotides line up with TRBD2. The V gene end was trimmed by 7 bases and the J gene end by 4 bases; junction bases not matched to a gene: 8. The CDR3 is 15 amino acids. In germline, CDR1 is LNHDA, CDR2 SQIVND (reference sequence). The CDR3: CASTGGGVLYNEQFF. CDR3 coding DNA: TGTGCCAGTACTGGCGGGGGGGTCTTGTACAATGAGCAGTTCTTC.

The chain joins TRBV10-3 to TRBJ2-5; maybe TRBD1 (5 bases). CDR3 length: 16 residues. The germline V gene encodes CDR1 ENHRY and CDR2 SYGVKD. The V end was cut by 0 bases, the J end by 5 bases, with 16 bases between. The CDR3 DNA follows: TGTGCCATCAGTGAGTCCGGGCCCACGTCAGGGGAGACCCAGTACTTC. Translated: CAISESGPTSGETQYF.

The chain joins TRBV3-1 (or the pseudogene TRBV3-2) to TRBJ1-3; a weak D match, TRBD1 (5 bases). V was trimmed by 6 bases and J by 7 bases, leaving 10 bases between them. Per germline, CDR1 LGHDT and CDR2 YNNKEL (reference sequence). This CDR3 comprises 12 residues. The CDR3, as DNA: TGTGCCAGCAGTCGGTGGGGGAACACCATATATTTT. Amino acid sequence: CASSRWGNTIYF.

The chain uses TRBV7-2 and TRBJ1-1; D gene ambiguous. Germline V gene data show CDR1 as SGHTA and CDR2 as FQGNSA. V lost 5 bases and J 4 bases, leaving 17 bases between the germline ends. The CDR3 runs to 15 residues. CDR3: CASSGQDARGTEAFF. CDR3 in DNA: TGTGCCAGCAGCGGCCAGGACGCCCGGGGCACTGAAGCTTTCTTT.

The V gene is TRBV6-6, the J gene TRBJ2-4; 8 bases align to TRBD1. The CDR3 runs 17 residues. The V and J ends lost 5 bases and 1 base, in that order; junction bases with no gene match: 10. Germline V lookup: CDR1 MNHNY, CDR2 SVGAGI (reference sequence). The DNA for the CDR3 is TGTGCCAGCAGTCCTTGGACAGGGAGTACGGCCAAAAACATTCAGTACTTC. It codes for CASSPWTGSTAKNIQYF.

This clone came up a few times. This rearrangement joins TRBV10-3 to TRBJ1-5; TRBD1 matches 7 bases. The junction had 7 bases not matched to a gene; V was cut back by 0 bases and J by 2 bases. Germline lookup yields CDR1 ENHRY and CDR2 SYGVKD. This CDR3 spans 17 amino acids. The CDR3 protein is CAISESPQGDGNQPQHF. The CDR3 region has the DNA TGTGCCATCAGTGAGTCCCCCCAGGGGGACGGCAATCAGCCCCAGCATTTT.

CDR3 sequence (DNA): TGTGCCAGCAGTGATACTTTTTACCGGGACGACACTGAAGCTTTCTTT. Amino acid sequence: CASSDTFYRDDTEAFF. The chain has TRBV6-1 and TRBJ1-1, with a possible D match to TRBD1 (5 bases). The CDR3 runs to 16 residues. V was shortened by 3 bases and J by 3 bases, with 17 bases between the two germline ends. CDR1 and CDR2 from the germline V gene are MNHNS and SASEGT.

The V call is TRBV7-8, the J call TRBJ2-3; 8 bases fit TRBD1. CDR1 and CDR2 (germline): SGHVS, FQNEAQ. The CDR3 has 17 residues. J was trimmed by 2 bases and V by 5 bases; bases with no gene match: 12. The CDR3 DNA reads TGTGCCAGCAGCGTACGACAGGGGTCACCCACCACAGATACGCAGTATTTT. Amino acid sequence: CASSVRQGSPTTDTQYF.

The table lists this clone with a few counts. The CDR3: CASSEKTGGSEQYF. CDR3 coding DNA: TGTGCCAGCAGTGAAAAGACAGGGGGGAGCGAGCAGTACTTC. The chain has TRBV2 and TRBJ2-7; TRBD1 matches 9 bases. J gave up 6 bases and V 2 bases, and 5 bases lay outside the gene matches. The length of the CDR3 is 14 residues. Germline assignment: CDR1 SNHLY and CDR2 FYNNEI.